This is a list of T cell receptor beta chains from one sample in a study of T cell clonotyping in hematopoietic cell transplantation. Clones were read by immunoSEQ multiplex PCR, and TCRdb kept only the in-frame ones, dropping some. The sample shows some 40,000 clones, roughly 94% of them seen only once. Sequences were obtained from peripheral blood mononuclear cells. The source of these receptors is a woman in her fifties or sixties in good health. Some clones in this sample may be carry-over from other donors' samples. CDR3s include the opening cysteine and the closing phenylalanine or tryptophan. Each record gives: D gene, CDR3 length, clone size, J gene, V gene, CDR3 protein, CDR3 DNA. D genes are given only for firm matches. Size values are once, few and many counts, or a class for expanded clones, and some rows have none.

D: TRBD2; length: 15; size: -; J: TRBJ2-1; V: TRBV27; CDR3: CASSQRGSSYNEQFF; DNA: TGTGCCAGCAGTCAGCGGGGGAGCTCCTACAATGAGCAGTTCTTC
D: -; length: 15; size: -; J: TRBJ1-1; V: TRBV21-1; CDR3: CASSSYDRDNTEAFF; DNA: TGTGCCAGCAGCTCATATGACAGAGACAACACTGAAGCTTTCTTT
D: -; length: 13; size: -; J: TRBJ2-5; V: TRBV9; CDR3: CASSVNRQETQYF; DNA: TGTGCCAGCAGCGTGAACAGACAAGAGACCCAGTACTTC
D: -; length: 14; size: -; J: TRBJ2-7; V: TRBV5-6; CDR3: CASSRGHYSYEQYF; DNA: TGTGCCAGCAGCAGGGGACATTACTCCTACGAGCAGTACTTC
D: -; length: 12; size: -; J: TRBJ1-5; V: TRBV6-5; CDR3: CASSSSAQPQHF; DNA: TGTGCCAGCAGTTCCTCGGCTCAGCCCCAGCATTTT
D: -; length: 16; size: -; J: TRBJ1-1; V: TRBV27; CDR3: CASSTLPGRMNTEAFF; DNA: TGTGCCAGCAGTACCCTCCCCGGACGGATGAACACTGAAGCTTTCTTT
D: TRBD2; length: 16; size: -; J: TRBJ2-3; V: TRBV7-6; CDR3: CASSSRTSGSSDTQYF; DNA: TGTGCCAGCAGCTCCAGGACTAGCGGGTCATCCGATACGCAGTATTTT
D: -; length: 12; size: -; J: TRBJ2-5; V: TRBV11-1; CDR3: CASSLVGETQYF; DNA: TGTGCCAGCAGCTTAGTGGGCGAGACCCAGTACTTC
D: -; length: 13; size: -; J: TRBJ1-2; V: TRBV30; CDR3: CAWSVRSGYGYTF; DNA: TGTGCCTGGAGTGTACGATCCGGCTATGGCTACACCTTC
D: -; length: 12; size: -; J: TRBJ1-1; V: TRBV28; CDR3: CACTSGNTEAFF; DNA: TGTGCTTGCACCTCGGGCAACACTGAAGCTTTCTTT
D: TRBD1; length: 15; size: -; J: TRBJ1-1; V: TRBV6-5; CDR3: CASSRGQGFYTEAFF; DNA: TGTGCCAGCAGTAGGGGACAGGGGTTCTACACTGAAGCTTTCTTT
D: TRBD2; length: 16; size: once; J: TRBJ2-3; V: TRBV7-2; CDR3: CASRLDGTSGTDTQYF; DNA: TGTGCCAGCAGATTAGATGGTACTAGCGGAACAGATACGCAGTATTTT
D: TRBD2; length: 16; size: -; J: TRBJ2-3; V: TRBV5-1; CDR3: CASSLAGGGAEDTQYF; DNA: TGCGCCAGCAGCTTGGCCGGCGGGGGGGCGGAAGATACGCAGTATTTT
D: TRBD2; length: 18; size: few; J: TRBJ2-2; V: TRBV2; CDR3: CASREWSGGRENTGELFF; DNA: TGTGCCAGCAGGGAATGGAGCGGGGGCCGAGAGAACACCGGGGAGCTGTTTTTT
D: -; length: 14; size: -; J: TRBJ2-5; V: TRBV27; CDR3: CASGPITSQETQYF; DNA: TGTGCCAGCGGACCCATTACCTCCCAAGAGACCCAGTACTTC
D: -; length: 16; size: -; J: TRBJ2-2; V: TRBV9; CDR3: CASTALFGDNTGELFF; DNA: TGTGCCAGCACCGCCTTATTCGGGGACAACACCGGGGAGCTGTTTTTT
D: -; length: 15; size: -; J: TRBJ1-2; V: TRBV6-5; CDR3: CASRTERGADYGYTF; DNA: TGTGCCAGCAGGACCGAAAGGGGCGCGGACTATGGCTACACCTTC
D: -; length: 15; size: -; J: TRBJ2-5; V: TRBV5-1; CDR3: CASSLAWGTQETQYF; DNA: TGCGCCAGCAGCTTGGCCTGGGGGACCCAAGAGACCCAGTACTTC
D: -; length: 14; size: -; J: TRBJ2-7; V: TRBV27; CDR3: CASSPYRANYEQYF; DNA: TGTGCCAGCAGTCCATACAGGGCGAACTACGAGCAGTACTTC
D: -; length: 13; size: -; J: TRBJ2-7; V: TRBV6-5; CDR3: CASSYGAGGEQYF; DNA: TGTGCCAGCAGTTACGGGGCCGGGGGTGAGCAGTACTTC
D: -; length: 15; size: -; J: TRBJ1-2; V: TRBV5-4; CDR3: CASSYAGGVGYGYTF; DNA: TGTGCCAGCAGCTATGCGGGGGGAGTGGGCTATGGCTACACCTTC
D: -; length: 19; size: -; J: TRBJ2-7; V: TRBV7-2; CDR3: CASSFLRGGGEGFQDEQYF; DNA: TGTGCCAGCAGCTTTCTCCGCGGGGGCGGGGAGGGGTTTCAGGACGAGCAGTACTTC
D: TRBD2; length: 15; size: -; J: TRBJ2-7; V: TRBV6-1; CDR3: CASTLLAAGAYEQYF; DNA: TGTGCCAGCACCCTACTAGCCGCGGGAGCCTACGAGCAGTACTTC
D: -; length: 13; size: -; J: TRBJ2-7; V: TRBV4-2; CDR3: CASSQGLGYEQYF; DNA: TGTGCCAGCAGCCAAGGACTAGGCTACGAGCAGTACTTC
D: -; length: 11; size: -; J: TRBJ1-1; V: TRBV6-1; CDR3: CASTGRTEAFF; DNA: TGTGCCAGCACGGGACGGACTGAAGCTTTCTTT
D: -; length: 14; size: once; J: TRBJ2-7; V: TRBV7-2; CDR3: CASSDAQRPYEQYF; DNA: TGTGCCAGCAGCGACGCCCAGCGGCCTTACGAGCAGTACTTC
D: -; length: 15; size: -; J: TRBJ1-4; V: TRBV4-2; CDR3: CASSQVPGEGEKLFF; DNA: TGTGCCAGCAGCCAAGTCCCAGGGGAGGGTGAAAAACTGTTTTTT
D: -; length: 14; size: -; J: TRBJ2-3; V: TRBV7-2; CDR3: CASRPEGSTDTQYF; DNA: TGTGCCAGCAGACCGGAGGGGTCGACAGATACGCAGTATTTT
D: TRBD1; length: 15; size: -; J: TRBJ2-3; V: TRBV5-1; CDR3: CASSGTVSSTDTQYF; DNA: TGCGCCAGCAGCGGGACAGTGTCTAGCACAGATACGCAGTATTTT
D: TRBD2; length: 17; size: -; J: TRBJ2-3; V: TRBV11-3; CDR3: CASSPGLAGGYTDTQYF; DNA: TGTGCCAGCAGCCCGGGACTAGCGGGGGGGTACACAGATACGCAGTATTTT